A single TCR beta chain is shown here with its context. This clone's antigen is unknown. No base quality information exists; no much larger clone differs at one position. The source of the sample is a study of cytomegalovirus exposure and HLA in healthy donors (dated by TCRdb to between 2016 and 2019). General notes on the study: An earlier analysis of 587 of the donors reported 250 to 300 Gb of sequence data and 117 million unique TCR beta sequences obtained from roughly 180 million T cells. Among 398 genotyped donors of the cohort, an average of roughly 230,000 unique TCR beta nucleotide sequences was sequenced per donor, of which 15% to 20% were non-productive. A later analysis re-analyzed previously published TCR beta repertoires from 600 to 850 donors and added high-resolution HLA genotyping to study TCR occurrence patterns. In an earlier analysis of roughly 540 of the donors, high-throughput TCR beta sequencing was used to judge whether each TCR beta V gene segment behaved as functional or pseudogenic. HLA typing included class I and class II loci at four-digit resolution. Every discovery cohort repertoire had been produced on one sequencing platform. A later genetic analysis used genome-wide SNP genotypes for about 60% of the roughly 700 donors, treating that subset as a discovery cohort. Using immunosequencing, the study profiled T cell repertoires from 666 subjects and related those repertoires to cytomegalovirus serostatus. The study combined high-throughput TCR immunosequencing, statistical association of individual TCRs with disease status, and machine learning to predict cytomegalovirus infection status. Typing coverage differed by locus: A, B, C, DRB1 and DQB1 were typed in roughly 620-630 donors, DQA1 in 500 to 550, DPA1 in around 600, and DPB1 in around 440. Besides the first cohort of about 730 subjects, a separate validation cohort made up of 120 different subjects was used. Donor age, sex, ethnicity and CMV serostatus were compiled alongside the repertoire data. Several DR-DQ haplotypes were treated as single units for association and clustering because of strong linkage in the cohort. In the later analysis, no new phenotypic data were used to find candidate immune exposures; instead, reliance was placed on TCR beta sequences and their occurrence across donors. Of the 300 to 500 genotyped donors, 75% to 85% were placed in the genetic ancestry cluster associated with self-reported Caucasian donors. About 300 gigabases of sequencing data and approximately 85 million unique TCR sequences were included in an early release covering 550 to 650 HLA-typed donors. The study aimed to test whether cataloging public T cell receptors could reveal signatures of past pathogen exposure.

What the authors observed across the whole study: In a later analysis, most CMV-associated TCR beta chains were found to appear HLA-restricted, with HLA associations seemingly driven largely by CMV exposure. Compared with the approximately 670-donor mean, donors in an Asian-associated ancestry cluster had fewer N-insertions in productive TCRs, according to a later genetic analysis. Cytomegalovirus status was reported to be diagnosed by the classifier with high specificity and sensitivity in both the original and validation cohorts. In the study, around 150 TCR beta chains were listed as associated with cytomegalovirus. The authors suggested that the approach could potentially be generalized to other disease states and immunological phenotypes. V-gene and J-gene trimming of TCR beta chains was associated with a missense DCLRE1C variant in a later genetic analysis, and the association was replicated in an independent cohort. Three of the identified cytomegalovirus-associated TCR beta chains were confirmed in vitro to be specific for cytomegalovirus antigens. An earlier analysis of approximately 600 of the donors showed that most TCR beta V segments appeared in productive rearrangements either about 87% or about 30% of the time, which broadly matched IMGT annotations. In a later analysis, several top co-occurrence clusters were reported to appear linked to parvovirus B19, influenza, CMV and Epstein-Barr virus. Most TCR sequences were observed very rarely across donors, whereas some public TCRs were present in many individuals. Strong co-occurrence of HLA alleles, especially DR and DQ, made assigning TCR associations to individual alleles difficult. A group of highly shared sequence variants was considered likely to be a technical artifact of the sequencing pipeline. The cohort was sequenced for TCR beta chains only, and without alpha or paired-chain data the features that could be detected were limited. The presence/absence analyses assumed that sequencing depth was roughly uniform across donors, and that assumption may not be true. In a later analysis, the rate of TCR association differed among HLA loci, with DRB1 alleles having the most associated TCRs and HLA-C alleles having the fewest. Linkage disequilibrium might explain the correlated functional status among segregating V segments, but an unknown experimental factor could not be excluded. Compared with equally common non-associated chains, HLA-associated TCR beta chains in a later analysis were more clonally expanded and had lower generation probabilities. A further reported finding was that TCR beta sequences accurately predicted the HLA-A and HLA-B alleles for most subjects in the first cohort. Because counts were too low, more than 15 rarely observed V segments, including chromosome 9 orphons, were excluded from the earlier analysis of several hundred of the donors. Some IMGT-functional V segments, including TRBV6-2 and TRBV6-3, could not be distinguished by the 87-base-pair reads and were therefore excluded. For the cohort, immune exposure information was limited to CMV serostatus. At a false discovery rate of 0.05, a later analysis linked around 15,000 TCR beta sequences to specific HLA alleles. Because HLA typing was missing for some donors at each locus, association tests included only the typed subset.

To prepare the library, the immunoSEQ multiplex PCR assay was applied. A mixture of 60 forward primers for TCR Vbeta segments and 13 reverse primers for TCR Jbeta segments was used in the multiplex PCR. The CDR3 region of rearranged TCR beta genes was amplified from genomic DNA by a multiplex PCR assay. The Illumina HiSeq System was used to sequence the amplified TCR beta libraries as 87-base-pair reads. The study's processing was this. A later analysis tallied around 80 million unique TCR beta chains across the 650 to 750 repertoires, and some 12 million of those chains were shared by two or more donors. Raw reads were error-corrected and collapsed into unique sequences with a nearest-neighbor algorithm that merged closely related sequences to remove PCR and sequencing errors. Alignment of CDR3 sequences to IMGT reference sequences was used to assign V, D and J gene segments. For a sequence to be retained, a match of at least six nucleotides to both a V gene segment and a J gene segment was required. A rearrangement was called productive if the CDR3 had no stop codons and remained in frame with V and J, and every other rearrangement was called non-productive. CDR3 was defined by IMGT convention, running from the second conserved V-encoded cysteine to the conserved J-encoded phenylalanine. The earlier analysis of 587 of the donors excluded any sequence lacking an unambiguous match to a single V gene segment. In an earlier analysis of approximately 500 of the donors, a V segment was called functional when productive rearrangements were above 56.7%, and segregating when the standard deviation between donors exceeded 5%. A statistical classification framework was developed to diagnose cytomegalovirus status using the catalog of TCR beta chain sequences. In a later analysis, V and J genes were assigned by comparing TCR nucleotide sequences against IMGT/GENE-DB human TR gene sequences. In a later analysis, CDR3 sequences and most-parsimonious VDJ recombination scenarios were assigned using the TCRdist pipeline. In a later analysis, every TCR beta chain was defined by the combination of its CDR3 amino acid sequence and its V-gene family, and reads without a unique V-gene family were dropped. In a later analysis, a few hundred highly shared, low-generation-probability nucleotide sequences were removed to address suspected cross-contamination and a sequencing artifact. For each public chain, a later analysis derived a clonal expansion index from normalized ranks of inferred template counts within each repertoire. Generation probabilities in a later analysis came from a VDJ recombination model fitted to out-of-frame rearrangements, and those results were checked against IGoR. A later analysis scored TCR-TCR, TCR-HLA and TCR-CMV co-occurrence with hypergeometric tests, applying a repertoire-size bias correction to TCR pairs. A later analysis estimated false discovery rates by permuting HLA or CMV assignments 20 times. In a later analysis, co-occurring TCRs were grouped with DBSCAN, and TCRdist sequence similarity was added when clustering was performed within HLA-allele-positive subsets. Co-occurrence clustering excluded repertoires with fewer than 30,000 or more than 120,000 public chains, plus five with anomalous nucleotide sharing. TCRdb's version of the immuneACCESS table is confined to in-frame rearrangements and falls short of the full clone set. An unresolved V gene accounts for under half of the shortfall where checked; the remainder is of unknown origin. The V and J calls and clone size come from that table; D and trimming were worked out from the DNA. Present in this sample are around 150,000 clones, roughly 83% of which were seen just once. Of the sample, less than 2% falls within the top ten clones.

The cohort comprised around 690 healthy bone marrow donors. Cohort members were all nominally healthy when sampled, although unrecorded immune exposures were likely present. The donor tested CMV seronegative, placing the donor among the roughly 400 seronegative members of the cohort. A peripheral blood sample was collected from each donor, and TCR beta sequencing was performed on peripheral blood mononuclear cells. Genomic DNA was extracted from the blood cell samples with the Qiagen DNeasy Blood Extraction Kit. Spanning cysteine to phenylalanine, the CDR3 consists of 15 amino acids. Of all the DNA, just the CDR3 is kept, 45 bases in frame from base 1. V is cut by 4 bases and J by 0 bases, and the space between the germline ends is 10 bases. CDR1 and CDR2 (MDHEN, SYDVKM) derive from the germline V gene.

The source is a man aged 35-49 years in good health and CMV-seronegative. Sequencing input: PBMCs. The chain is made from TRBV28 and TRBJ1-5; perhaps TRBD1 is the D gene, with 5 bases matching. Read as DNA, the sequence is TGTGCCAGCAGTTCGGGGGGTTTTAGCAATCAGCCCCAGCATTTT. Translated, it reads CASSSGGFSNQPQHF.